Listed here are 3 T cell receptor beta chains from one sample, sequenced in a study of CD8 T cells in ankylosing spondylitis. TCRdb reprocessed the 5' RACE reads with MiXCR, giving one entry per CDR3 protein. Of about 160,000 distinct CDR3 sequences listed, around 18% are singletons. The sample comprised blood, either unsorted or a sorted T cell fraction (not recorded which). Receptors originate from a male donor with ankylosing spondylitis or in good health (not recorded which).

The gene calls are TRBV28 and TRBJ1-2; no clear D gene. There are 15 residues in the CDR3. V lost 2 bases, J lost 4 bases, and 14 bases lay in between. CDR1 and CDR2 (germline): MDHEN, SYDVKM. Here the CDR3 reads CASSLVTGSGYGYTF. In DNA form, the CDR3 reads TGTGCCAGCAGTTTAGTTACGGGGTCGGGCTATGGCTACACCTTC.

The rearrangement uses TRBV28 and TRBJ1-5; tentative D call: TRBD1 (5 bases). CDR1 MDHEN and CDR2 SYDVKM come from the germline V gene. The CDR3 has 15 amino acids. The V gene lost 7 bases and the J gene lost 5 bases, with 18 bases spanning the gap. As DNA, the CDR3 is TGTGCCAGCACCCCAAGTTATGGGGCGGATCAGCCCCAGCATTTT. Its translation: CASTPSYGADQPQHF.

This clonotype was counted only a few times. This chain joins TRBV28 and TRBJ2-3; 10 bases are shared with TRBD2. V lost 4 bases and J lost 1; bases outside the gene matches: 8. CDR1 is MDHEN and CDR2 is SYDVKM in the germline V gene. This CDR3 has 17 amino acids. The CDR3 is CASSSPGLASGTDTQYF. CDR3 DNA sequence: TGTGCCAGCAGTTCACCGGGACTAGCGTCCGGCACAGATACGCAGTATTTT.